What follows are 3 T cell receptor beta chains derived from one specimen sequenced in a study of read filtering for tumor transcriptome and immune sequencing. From 300 to 450 ng of RNA, a library with molecular barcoded alpha/delta and beta/gamma adaptors was made. TCRdb reprocessed the reads with MiXCR, giving one entry per CDR3 protein. The sample lists approximately 61,000 distinct CDR3 sequences, about a fifth occurring once. The sequenced sample consisted of a population of CD138-negative cells sorted from bone marrow. These receptors were obtained from a donor over 35 with multiple myeloma.

This clonotype showed up many times. The chain carries TRBV5-1 and TRBJ1-1; tentative D call: TRBD1 (5 bases). The germline gives CDR1 SGHRS, CDR2 YFSETQ. The V gene lost 6 bases and the J gene lost 4 bases, with 22 bases spanning the gap. CDR3 size: 16 residues. DNA of the CDR3: TGCGCCAGCACCCCGGAGTTGCTAAGTGGGGGCACTGAAGCTTTCTTT. Translation gives CASTPELLSGGTEAFF.

There are many counts of this clonotype. The V and J genes are TRBV11-2 and TRBJ2-7; no reliable D call. The germline V gene has CDR1 SGHAT and CDR2 FQNNGV. This CDR3 has 12 amino acids. The V end lost 6 bases, the J end lost 4 bases, and 10 bases lay between the germline ends. The CDR3 spells CASRTNSYEQYF. The CDR3, as DNA: TGTGCCAGCAGGACCAATAGTTACGAGCAGTACTTC.

The chain has TRBV11-1 and TRBJ2-7; the D is unclear. V lost 4 bases and J lost 3, with 7 bases in between. The CDR3 is 12 residues long. Germline V CDR1 and CDR2: SGHAT, FQDESV (reference sequence). This CDR3 reads CASSSGDYEQYF. The CDR3, as DNA: TGTGCCAGCAGCTCAGGAGACTACGAGCAGTACTTC.